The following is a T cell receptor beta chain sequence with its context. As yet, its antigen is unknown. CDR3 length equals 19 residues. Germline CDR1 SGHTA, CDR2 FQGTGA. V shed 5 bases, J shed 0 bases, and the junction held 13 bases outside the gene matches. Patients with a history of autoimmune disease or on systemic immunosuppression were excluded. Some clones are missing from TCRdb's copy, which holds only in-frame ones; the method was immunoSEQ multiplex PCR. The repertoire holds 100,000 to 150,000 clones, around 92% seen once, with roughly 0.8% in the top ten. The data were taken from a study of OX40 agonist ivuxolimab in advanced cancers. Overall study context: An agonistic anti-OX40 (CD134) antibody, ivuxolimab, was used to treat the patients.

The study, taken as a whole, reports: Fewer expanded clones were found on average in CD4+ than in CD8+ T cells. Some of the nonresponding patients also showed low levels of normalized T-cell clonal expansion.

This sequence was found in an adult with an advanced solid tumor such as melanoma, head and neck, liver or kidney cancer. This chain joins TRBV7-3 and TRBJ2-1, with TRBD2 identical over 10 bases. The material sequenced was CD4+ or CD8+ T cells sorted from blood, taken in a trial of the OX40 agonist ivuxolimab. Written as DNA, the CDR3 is TGTGCCAGCAGCCCCCGAGCGGGAGGGTTTCTAAGCTCCTACAATGAGCAGTTCTTC. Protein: CASSPRAGGFLSSYNEQFF.